These 18 T cell receptor beta chains were all obtained from the same sample, sequenced in a study of T cells after yellow fever vaccination. Using its own MiXCR run on the 5' RACE reads, TCRdb lists one record per CDR3 protein. The sample carries about 25,000 distinct CDR3 sequences, roughly 3.2% recorded once. The specimen was PBMCs, either bulk or a sorted T-cell subset (CD4+, CD8+, memory, or dextramer-sorted; not recorded which), collected about 41 days after the first yellow fever vaccination. The source is a man between 18 and 35 years old who received the YFV17D yellow fever vaccine.

This clonotype was recorded many times. The chain links TRBV4-3 to TRBJ1-4; 7 bases align to TRBD1. The CDR3 sequence is 18 residues long. The V gene's germline CDR1 is LGHNA and CDR2 YSLEER. Losses at the gene ends were 5 bases for V and 0 bases for J; bases not matched to a gene: 12. CDR3 DNA sequence: TGCGCCAGCAGCGCCGGGACAGTTACGGGGTCAACTAATGAAAAACTGTTTTTT. The encoded protein is CASSAGTVTGSTNEKLFF.

This clonotype has at least ten counts. The chain uses TRBV11-2 and TRBJ1-6; D gene ambiguous. The CDR3 is 15 residues long. Trimming took off 1 base at V and 10 bases at J, with 14 bases between the two ends. Germline V lookup: CDR1 SGHAT, CDR2 FQNNGV. CDR3 residues: CASSLGPSGGSPLHF. The CDR3 coding sequence is TGTGCCAGCAGCTTAGGACCGTCGGGCGGCTCACCCCTCCACTTT.

This clonotype appeared many times. V and J are TRBV11-1 and TRBJ2-7, with D possibly being TRBD1 (6 bases). V lost 3 bases to trimming and J lost 5 bases, with 17 bases between them. Germline V gene data show CDR1 as SGHAT and CDR2 as FQDESV (reference sequence). The CDR3 spans 15 residues. The CDR3 spells CASSFRIGGIDEQYF. CDR3 DNA: TGTGCCAGCAGCTTCCGGATAGGGGGAATCGACGAGCAGTACTTC. The complete variable domain, with remaining parts taken from reference TRBV11-1 and TRBJ2-7, reads EAEVAQSPRYKITEKSQAVAFWCDPISGHATLYWYRQILGQGPELLVQFQDESVVDDSQLPKDRFSAERLKGVDSTLKIQPAELGDSAMYLCASSFRIGGIDEQYFGPGTRLTVT.

This clonotype was recorded a few times. The chain joins TRBV5-1 to TRBJ2-1; tentatively, D is TRBD1 (6 bases). This CDR3 region has 15 residues. The ends were cut back, 0 bases at V and 4 bases at J, with 11 bases in the middle. Per germline, CDR1 SGHRS and CDR2 YFSETQ. The CDR3 sequence is CASSLEGRGYNEQFF. DNA for the CDR3: TGCGCCAGCAGCTTGGAGGGCAGGGGTTACAATGAGCAGTTCTTC.

This clonotype was seen repeatedly, ten times or more. This chain joins TRBV6-5 and TRBJ2-3; maybe TRBD1 (5 bases). Deletions cut 0 bases from V and 3 bases from J, with 7 bases between. Germline values: CDR1 MNHEY, CDR2 SVGAGI. CDR3 length: 14 amino acids. CDR3 region: CASSYSTGTDTQYF. CDR3 coding DNA: TGTGCCAGCAGTTACTCTACAGGAACAGATACGCAGTATTTT.

By frequency in the sample, this clonotype is medium-sized. V usage is TRBV7-2 and J usage is TRBJ2-3; the D gene is possibly TRBD2 (7 bases). CDR1 is SGHTA and CDR2 is FQGNSA in the germline V gene. The CDR3 contains 16 residues. Trimming removed 0 bases from V and 1 base from J, with 11 bases in between. The CDR3 sequence: CASSLAAGAGTDTQYF. CDR3 in DNA: TGTGCCAGCAGCTTAGCGGCGGGGGCCGGCACAGATACGCAGTATTTT.

There are many counts of this clonotype. The chain uses TRBV5-1 and TRBJ1-2, with 9 bases matching TRBD1. CDR3 length: 14 amino acids. CDR1 SGHRS and CDR2 YFSETQ come from the germline V gene. Trimming took 4 bases from V and 4 from J; bases not matched to a gene: 5. The CDR3 DNA reads TGCGCCAGCAGCGCAGGGACAGGGAGCTATGGCTACACCTTC. Its protein is CASSAGTGSYGYTF.

On this clonotype: A much larger clone lies a single base off, so this may be a read error. This rearrangement joins TRBV19 to TRBJ2-1; D may be TRBD1 (7 bases). CDR3 size: 17 residues. Looked up from germline, CDR1 is LNHDA and CDR2 is SQIVND (reference sequence). Trimming took off 1 base at V and 4 bases at J, with 17 bases between the two ends. The CDR3 DNA follows: TGTGCCAGTAGTATAGGATTGCGGACAGGAGGGTACAATGAGCAGTTCTTC. This translates into CASSIGLRTGGYNEQFF.

This clonotype was detected a few times. This chain connects TRBV7-6 to TRBJ2-2; D may correspond to TRBD1 or TRBD2 (6 bases each). This CDR3 contains 17 residues. V lost 6 bases and J 1 base, leaving 18 bases between the germline ends. Germline V gene sequence: CDR1 SGHVS, CDR2 FNYEAQ. The CDR3 sequence is CASSLQGGRRNTGELFF. In DNA form, the CDR3 reads TGTGCCAGCAGTCTTCAAGGGGGGCGAAGGAACACCGGGGAGCTGTTTTTT.

The chain combines TRBV5-6 with TRBJ2-7; the match to TRBD2 covers 10 bases. The germline V gene has CDR1 SGHDT and CDR2 YYEEEE. The CDR3 length is 15 residues. The CDR3 is CAISPRTSGNYEQYV. In DNA, the CDR3 is TGTGCCATCAGCCCCCGGACTAGCGGAAACTACGAGCAGTACGTC.

This clonotype was picked up many times. The chain recombines TRBV3-2 with TRBJ1-2. TRBV3-2 is designated a pseudogene. This CDR3 spans 13 amino acids. The CDR3 DNA reads TGTGCCAGCAGCCAAGATATTAACTATGGCTACACCTTC. Its protein product is CASSQDINYGYTF.

This clonotype has at least ten counts. The chain recombines TRBV11-2 with TRBJ2-1, with 11 bases aligning to TRBD2. After removal of 3 bases from V and 7 bases from J, the junction contained 11 bases not matched to a gene. The CDR3 has 17 amino acids. Germline lookup yields CDR1 SGHAT and CDR2 FQNNGV. CDR3 sequence reads: CASSFPSGGRLGNEQFF. The CDR3 bases are TGTGCCAGCAGCTTTCCTAGCGGGGGGCGACTGGGGAATGAGCAGTTCTTC.

This clonotype is labeled medium-sized. The rearrangement joins TRBV29-1 to TRBJ2-2; D gene unclear. CDR1 and CDR2 from the germline V gene are SQVTM and ANQGSEA. CDR3 size: 13 residues. Trimming removed 6 bases from V and 4 bases from J, with 12 bases in between. This chain's CDR3 is CSVRGYATGELFF. The CDR3, as DNA: TGCAGCGTACGCGGATACGCCACCGGGGAGCTGTTTTTT.

This clonotype was counted many times. The chain recombines TRBV5-1 with TRBJ1-4; weak D call: TRBD1 (5 bases). Trimming cost V 3 bases and J 3 bases, with 12 bases left between them. The germline V gene encodes CDR1 SGHRS and CDR2 YFSETQ. The CDR3 extends over 15 amino acids. The CDR3 is CASSSQGTANEKLFF. The CDR3 region has the DNA TGCGCCAGCAGCTCTCAGGGTACAGCTAATGAAAAACTGTTTTTT.

In its sample, this clonotype was seen many times. This chain connects TRBV7-2 to TRBJ2-1, with 11 positions matching TRBD2. From germline, CDR1 is SGHTA and CDR2 FQGNSA. Germline trimming cut 5 bases from V and 4 bases from J; bases unmatched to any gene: 7. The CDR3 contains 16 residues. CDR3 loop: CASSDLGTSGYNEQFF. Here the CDR3 DNA reads TGTGCCAGCAGCGATCTAGGGACTAGCGGTTACAATGAGCAGTTCTTC.

The chain recombines TRBV4-3 with TRBJ2-2, with TRBD2 matching over 7 bases. Germline values: CDR1 LGHNA, CDR2 YSLEER. The CDR3 sequence is 16 residues long. With 4 bases clipped from V and 3 bases from J, the junction kept 8 bases outside the gene matches. The chain's CDR3 is CASSRGGGGDTGELFF. The CDR3 DNA reads TGCGCCAGCAGCCGAGGTGGGGGGGGGGACACCGGGGAGCTGTTTTTT.

In its sample, this clonotype was seen many times. The chain carries TRBV27 and TRBJ1-5; D unresolved. The V end lost 0 bases, the J end lost 5 bases, and 11 bases lay between the germline ends. This CDR3 has 15 amino acids. Per germline, CDR1 MNHEY and CDR2 SMNVEV (reference sequence). DNA for the CDR3: TGTGCCAGCAGTTTATCTTCCCGCCGGGATCAGCCCCAGCATTTT. Its protein is CASSLSSRRDQPQHF.

This clonotype was seen many times. As DNA, the CDR3 is TGTGCCAGCATTCCGGGACGGAACACCGGGGAGCTGTTTTTT. The encoded protein is CASIPGRNTGELFF. The V gene is TRBV7-2, the J gene TRBJ2-2, with D possibly being TRBD1 or TRBD2 (5 bases each). Germline loops: CDR1 SGHTA, CDR2 FQGNSA. Trimming removed 7 bases at V and 1 base at J, with 10 bases between. The CDR3 spans 14 residues.